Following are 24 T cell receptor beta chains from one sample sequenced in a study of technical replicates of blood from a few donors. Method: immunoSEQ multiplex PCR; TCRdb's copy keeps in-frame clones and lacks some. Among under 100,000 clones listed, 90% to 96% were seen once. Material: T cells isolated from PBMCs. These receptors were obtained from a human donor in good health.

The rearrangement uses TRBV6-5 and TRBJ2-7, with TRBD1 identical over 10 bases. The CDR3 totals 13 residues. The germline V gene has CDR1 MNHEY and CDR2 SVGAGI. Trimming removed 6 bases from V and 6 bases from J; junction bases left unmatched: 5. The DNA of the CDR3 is TGTGCCAGCAGCCCGACAGGGGGCGGCGAGCAGTACTTC. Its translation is CASSPTGGGEQYF.

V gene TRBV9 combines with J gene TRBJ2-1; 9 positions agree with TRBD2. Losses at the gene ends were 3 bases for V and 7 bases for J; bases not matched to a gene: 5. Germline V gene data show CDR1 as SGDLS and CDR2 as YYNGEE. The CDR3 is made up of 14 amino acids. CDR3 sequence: CASSADSGGNEQFF. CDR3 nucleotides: TGTGCCAGCAGCGCCGACAGCGGGGGGAATGAGCAGTTCTTC.

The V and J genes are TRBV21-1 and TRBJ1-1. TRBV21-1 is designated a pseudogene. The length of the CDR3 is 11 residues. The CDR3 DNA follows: TGTGCCAGCACGGGCGGGACTGAAGCTTTCTTT. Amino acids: CASTGGTEAFF.

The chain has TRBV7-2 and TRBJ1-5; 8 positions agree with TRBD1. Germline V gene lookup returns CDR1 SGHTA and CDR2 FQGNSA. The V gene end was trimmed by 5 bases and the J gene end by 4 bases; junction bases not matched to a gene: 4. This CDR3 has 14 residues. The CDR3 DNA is TGTGCCAGCAGCACCCGGACAGGGAATCAGCCCCAGCATTTT. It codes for CASSTRTGNQPQHF.

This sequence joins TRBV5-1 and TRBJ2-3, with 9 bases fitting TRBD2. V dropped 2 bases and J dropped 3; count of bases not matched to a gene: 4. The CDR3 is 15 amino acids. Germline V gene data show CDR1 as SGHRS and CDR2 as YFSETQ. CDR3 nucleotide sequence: TGCGCCAGCAGCTTTAGCGGGGGTGTAACAGATACGCAGTATTTT. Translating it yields CASSFSGGVTDTQYF.

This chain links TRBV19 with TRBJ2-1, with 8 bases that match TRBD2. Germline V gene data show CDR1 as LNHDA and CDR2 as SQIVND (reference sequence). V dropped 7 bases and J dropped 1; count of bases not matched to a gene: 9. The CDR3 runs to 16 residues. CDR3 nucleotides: TGTGCCAGTACCCCGCGGAGCGGGAGTTCCTACAATGAGCAGTTCTTC. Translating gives CASTPRSGSSYNEQFF.

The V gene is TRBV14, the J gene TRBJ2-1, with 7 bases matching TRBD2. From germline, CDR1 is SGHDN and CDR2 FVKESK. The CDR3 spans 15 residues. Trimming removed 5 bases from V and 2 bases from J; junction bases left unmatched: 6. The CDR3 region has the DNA TGTGCCAGCAGCGGGAGCGGGGTACCCTACAATGAGCAGTTCTTC. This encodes CASSGSGVPYNEQFF.

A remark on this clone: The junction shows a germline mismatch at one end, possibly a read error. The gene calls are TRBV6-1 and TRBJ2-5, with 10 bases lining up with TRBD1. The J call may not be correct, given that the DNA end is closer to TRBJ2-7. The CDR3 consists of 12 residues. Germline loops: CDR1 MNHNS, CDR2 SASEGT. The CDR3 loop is CACRQGATEQYF. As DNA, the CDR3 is TGTGCCTGCAGACAGGGGGCAACCGAGCAGTACTTC.

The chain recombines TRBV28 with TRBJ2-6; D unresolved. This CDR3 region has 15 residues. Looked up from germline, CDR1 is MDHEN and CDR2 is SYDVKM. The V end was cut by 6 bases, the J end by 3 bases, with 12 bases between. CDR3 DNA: TGTGCCAGCAGCTCCGGGTTATTTGGGGCCAACGTCCTGACTTTC. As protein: CASSSGLFGANVLTF.

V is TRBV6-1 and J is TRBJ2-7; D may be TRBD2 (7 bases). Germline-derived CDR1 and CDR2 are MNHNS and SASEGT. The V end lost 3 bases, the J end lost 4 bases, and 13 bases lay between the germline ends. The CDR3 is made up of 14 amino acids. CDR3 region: CASSEGRGRYEQYF. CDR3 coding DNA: TGTGCCAGCAGTGAGGGGCGGGGGCGTTACGAGCAGTACTTC.

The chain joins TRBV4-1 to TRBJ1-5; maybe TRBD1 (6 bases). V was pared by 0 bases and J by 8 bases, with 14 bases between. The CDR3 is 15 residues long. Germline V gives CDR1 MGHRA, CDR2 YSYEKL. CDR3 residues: CASSQDGGGAEPQHF. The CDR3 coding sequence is TGCGCCAGCAGCCAAGATGGCGGGGGCGCGGAGCCCCAGCATTTT.

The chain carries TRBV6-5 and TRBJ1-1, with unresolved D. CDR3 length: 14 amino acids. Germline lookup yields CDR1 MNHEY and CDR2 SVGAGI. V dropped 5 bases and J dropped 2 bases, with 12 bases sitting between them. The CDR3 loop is CASSTWEANTEAFF. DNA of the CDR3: TGTGCCAGCAGTACCTGGGAGGCAAACACTGAAGCTTTCTTT.

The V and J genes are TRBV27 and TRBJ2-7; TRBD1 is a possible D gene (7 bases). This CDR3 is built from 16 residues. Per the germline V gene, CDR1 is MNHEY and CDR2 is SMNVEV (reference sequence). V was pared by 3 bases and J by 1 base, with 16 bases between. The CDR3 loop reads CASSLLGGQYSYEQYF. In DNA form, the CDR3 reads TGTGCCAGCAGTTTGCTGGGGGGACAGTATTCCTACGAGCAGTACTTC.

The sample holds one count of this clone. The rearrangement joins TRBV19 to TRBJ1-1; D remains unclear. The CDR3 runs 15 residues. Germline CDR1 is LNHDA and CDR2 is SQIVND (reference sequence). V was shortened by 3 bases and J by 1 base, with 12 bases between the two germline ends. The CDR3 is CASSMGAGGNTEAFF. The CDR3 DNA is TGTGCCAGTAGTATGGGAGCGGGTGGGAACACTGAAGCTTTCTTT.

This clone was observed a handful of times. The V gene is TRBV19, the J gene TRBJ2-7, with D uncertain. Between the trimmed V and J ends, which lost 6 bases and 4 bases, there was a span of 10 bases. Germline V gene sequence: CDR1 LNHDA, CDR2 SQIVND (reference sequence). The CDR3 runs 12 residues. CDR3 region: CASSPTGYEQYF. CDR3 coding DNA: TGTGCCAGTAGCCCCACCGGGTACGAGCAGTACTTC.

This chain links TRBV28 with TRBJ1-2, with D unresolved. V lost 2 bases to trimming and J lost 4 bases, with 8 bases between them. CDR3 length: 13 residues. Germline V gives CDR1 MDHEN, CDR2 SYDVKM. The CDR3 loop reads CASSLPGGYGYTF. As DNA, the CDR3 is TGTGCCAGCAGTTTACCAGGAGGCTATGGCTACACCTTC.

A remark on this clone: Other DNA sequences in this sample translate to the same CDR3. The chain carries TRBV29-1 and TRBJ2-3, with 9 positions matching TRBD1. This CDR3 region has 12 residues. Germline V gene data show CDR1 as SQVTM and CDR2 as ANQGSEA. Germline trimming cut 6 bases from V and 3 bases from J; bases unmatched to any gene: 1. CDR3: CSVDRGTDTQYF. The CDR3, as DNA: TGCAGCGTCGACAGGGGGACAGATACGCAGTATTTT.

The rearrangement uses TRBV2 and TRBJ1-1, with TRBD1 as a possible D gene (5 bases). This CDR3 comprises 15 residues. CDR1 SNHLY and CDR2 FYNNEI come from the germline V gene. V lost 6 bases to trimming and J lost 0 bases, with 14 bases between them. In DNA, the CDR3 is TGTGCCAGCAGCCAGGGATTCGCCCTGAACACTGAAGCTTTCTTT. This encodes CASSQGFALNTEAFF.

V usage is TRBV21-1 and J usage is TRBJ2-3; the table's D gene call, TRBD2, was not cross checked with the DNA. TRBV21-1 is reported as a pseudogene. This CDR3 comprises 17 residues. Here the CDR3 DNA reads TGTGCCAGCAGCCCCCGCCGGGAGCGGGAGTTCGGAGATACGCAGTATTTT. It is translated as CASSPRREREFGDTQYF.

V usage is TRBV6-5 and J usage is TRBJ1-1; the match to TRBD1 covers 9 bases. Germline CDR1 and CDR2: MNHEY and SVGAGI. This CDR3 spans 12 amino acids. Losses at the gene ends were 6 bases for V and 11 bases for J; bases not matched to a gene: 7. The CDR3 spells CASSRGQGGAFF. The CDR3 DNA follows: TGTGCCAGCAGCCGGGGACAGGGAGGCGCTTTCTTT.

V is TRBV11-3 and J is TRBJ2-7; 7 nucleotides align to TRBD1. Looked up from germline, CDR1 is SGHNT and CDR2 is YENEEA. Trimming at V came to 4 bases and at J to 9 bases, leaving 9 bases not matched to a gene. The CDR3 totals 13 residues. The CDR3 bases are TGTGCCAGCAGCTCCTACGGGACAGATAGGCAGTACTTC. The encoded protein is CASSSYGTDRQYF.

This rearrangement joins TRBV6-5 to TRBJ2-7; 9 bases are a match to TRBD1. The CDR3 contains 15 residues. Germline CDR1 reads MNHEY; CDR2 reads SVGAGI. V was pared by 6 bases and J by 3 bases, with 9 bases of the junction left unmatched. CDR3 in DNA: TGTGCCAGCAGACAAAAATGGGGACAGGGCTACGAGCAGTACTTC. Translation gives CASRQKWGQGYEQYF.

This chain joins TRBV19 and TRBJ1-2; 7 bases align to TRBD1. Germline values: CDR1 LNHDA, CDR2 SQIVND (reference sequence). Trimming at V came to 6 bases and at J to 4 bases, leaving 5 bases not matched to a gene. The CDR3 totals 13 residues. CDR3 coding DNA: TGTGCCAGTAGCAGGGGGAGGCCCTATGGCTACACCTTC. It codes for CASSRGRPYGYTF.

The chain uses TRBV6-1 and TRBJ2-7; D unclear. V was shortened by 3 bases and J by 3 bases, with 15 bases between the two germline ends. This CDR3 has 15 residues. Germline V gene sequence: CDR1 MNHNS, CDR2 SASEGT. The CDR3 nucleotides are TGTGCCAGCAGTGAGAAGTCAGGATGGGTCTACGAGCAGTACTTC. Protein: CASSEKSGWVYEQYF.